This T cell receptor beta chain was documented in a study of a mutant IDH1 vaccine in newly diagnosed glioma. This clone was seen just once. Described time point: baseline, week 1 (first vaccination visit). The treatment here: pre-vaccination baseline after standard-of-care therapy. The CDR3 covers 13 residues. Germline CDR1 is LNHDA and CDR2 is SQIVND (reference sequence). Trimming took off 6 bases at V and 1 base at J, with 9 bases between the two ends. Method: immunoSEQ multiplex PCR; TCRdb's copy keeps in-frame clones and lacks some. Here the sample spans approximately 36,000 clones, around 90% being singletons.

The receptor comes from a man younger than 35 with glioma. Sequenced material: PBMCs, taken from a glioma patient treated with radiotherapy, temozolomide or both. V and J are TRBV19 and TRBJ1-1; D is unresolved. CDR3 region: CASRYSQNTEAFF. The CDR3 bases are TGTGCCAGTAGGTACAGTCAGAACACTGAAGCTTTCTTT.